This entry concerns a single T cell receptor (beta chain). The template was RNA from unsorted bulk tissue. V lost 6 bases to trimming and J lost 10 bases, with 12 bases between them. The CDR3 is 12 amino acids. The sample is drawn from a study of tumor and adjacent non-tumor tissue in lung cancer. A modified ARM-PCR protocol with three rounds of nested PCR amplified TCRbeta. Using its own MiXCR run on the multiplex PCR reads, TCRdb lists one record per CDR3 protein. Of approximately 150,000 distinct CDR3 sequences detected, approximately 66% appear once; the ten largest clones hold about 20%. The receptor comes from a man aged 55 to 70 with small cell lung cancer. The specimen was lung tumor tissue. The V call is TRBV12-3 or TRBV12-4, the J call TRBJ1-4; D unclear. In DNA form, the CDR3 reads TGTGCCAGCAGCCCGGATCCGGGAAAACTGTTTTTT. Translated: CASSPDPGKLFF.